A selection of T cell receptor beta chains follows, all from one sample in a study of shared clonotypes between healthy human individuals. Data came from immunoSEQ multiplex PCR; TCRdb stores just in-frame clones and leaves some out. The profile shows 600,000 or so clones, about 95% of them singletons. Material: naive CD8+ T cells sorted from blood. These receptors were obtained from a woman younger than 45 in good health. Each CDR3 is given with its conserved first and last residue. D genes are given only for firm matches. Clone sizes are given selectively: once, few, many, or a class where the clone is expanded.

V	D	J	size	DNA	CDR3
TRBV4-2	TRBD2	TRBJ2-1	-	TGTGCCAGCAGCCAAGAGAGCGGGGGGGCATACAATGAGCAGTTCTTC	CASSQESGGAYNEQFF
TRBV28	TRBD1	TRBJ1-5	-	TGTGCCAGCAGTCCCCGGACAGGGGGTGGTCAGCCCCAGCATTTT	CASSPRTGGGQPQHF
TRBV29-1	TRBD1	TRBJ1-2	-	TGCAGCGTAAGGACAGGGGCCTTTGACACCTTC	CSVRTGAFDTF
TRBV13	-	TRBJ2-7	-	TGTGCCAGCAGCTTAAGTACGGACGAGCAGTACTTC	CASSLSTDEQYF
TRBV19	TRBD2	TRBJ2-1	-	TGTGCCAGTAGTATAGAGGCGGGAGTCATGTATGAGCAGTTCTTC	CASSIEAGVMYEQFF
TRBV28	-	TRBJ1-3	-	TGTGCCAGCAGAGTGACAGGAGGTGGAAACACCATATATTTT	CASRVTGGGNTIYF
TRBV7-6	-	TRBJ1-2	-	TGTGCCAGCAGCTTAGCGGGGGAGGCCCCTTATGGCTACACCTTC	CASSLAGEAPYGYTF
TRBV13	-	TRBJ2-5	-	TGTGCCAGCAGCTTCGCCGGCAGCCGCGAGGAGACCCAGTACTTC	CASSFAGSREETQYF
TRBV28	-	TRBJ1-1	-	TGTGCCAGCATGTTCGTAAGGAACACTGAAGCTTTCTTT	CASMFVRNTEAFF
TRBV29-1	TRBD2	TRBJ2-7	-	TGCAGCGTTGAGTACAGGGGACTAGCGGGAGGTTACGAGCAGTACTTC	CSVEYRGLAGGYEQYF
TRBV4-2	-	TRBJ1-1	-	TGTGCCAGCAGCCTATTAGACGGAGTGAACACTGAAGCTTTCTTT	CASSLLDGVNTEAFF
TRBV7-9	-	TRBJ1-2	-	TGTGCCACCCCCTTGCGGAACTATGGCTACACCTTC	CATPLRNYGYTF
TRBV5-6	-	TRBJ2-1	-	TGTGCCAGCAGCTCTGGACAAGACAATGAGCAGTTCTTC	CASSSGQDNEQFF
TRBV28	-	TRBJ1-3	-	TGTGCCAGCAGCTCCACGAAGGGGATTCTCTCTGGAAACACCATATATTTT	CASSSTKGILSGNTIYF
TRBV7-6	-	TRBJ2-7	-	TGTGCCAGCAGCTTAGACAGGAGCGCCTACGAGCAGTACTTC	CASSLDRSAYEQYF
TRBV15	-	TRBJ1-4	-	TGTGCCACCAGCAGAGAGGGGATGATGAGCGAAAAACTGTTTTTT	CATSREGMMSEKLFF
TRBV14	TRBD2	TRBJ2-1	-	TGTGCCAGCAGCCAAGAATTGGGAGGGACCATGGGATCTGAGCAGTTCTTC	CASSQELGGTMGSEQFF
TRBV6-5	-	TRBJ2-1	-	TGTGCCAGCAGGCCTAGAAGCTCCTACAATGAGCAGTTCTTC	CASRPRSSYNEQFF
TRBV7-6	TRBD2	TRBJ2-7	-	TGTGCCAGCAGCAACACACTAGCGGGAGACTCCTACGAGCAGTACTTC	CASSNTLAGDSYEQYF
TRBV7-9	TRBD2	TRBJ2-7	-	TGTGCCAGCAGCAACGGGACTAGCTCCCGCGAGCAGTACTTC	CASSNGTSSREQYF
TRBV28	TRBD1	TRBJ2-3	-	TGTGCCAGCAGTGAGGGACAGACTACCACAGATACGCAGTATTTT	CASSEGQTTTDTQYF
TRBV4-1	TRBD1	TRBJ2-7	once	TGCGCCAGCAGCCAAGACCCGGGACAGTCCTACGAGCAGTACTTC	CASSQDPGQSYEQYF
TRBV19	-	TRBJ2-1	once	TGTGCCAGTAGTATAGCCCTTAGCTCCTACAATGAGCAGTTCTTC	CASSIALSSYNEQFF
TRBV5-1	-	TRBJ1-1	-	TGCGCCAGCAGCTATGACGGGTACACTGAAGCTTTCTTT	CASSYDGYTEAFF
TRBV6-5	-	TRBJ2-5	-	TGTGCCAGCAGTTACGCAGGACAAAATCAAGAGACCCAGTACTTC	CASSYAGQNQETQYF
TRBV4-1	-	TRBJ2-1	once	TGCGCCAGCAGCCAAGATAGTAGGGTGGGGAATGAGCAGTTCTTC	CASSQDSRVGNEQFF
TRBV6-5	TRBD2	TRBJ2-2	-	TGTGCCAGCAGTTACCAGCGGGAGAACACCGGGGAGCTGTTTTTT	CASSYQRENTGELFF
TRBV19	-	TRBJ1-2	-	TGTGCCAGTAGTATAGTAGTGGGCGGGCGGACTGGCTACACCTTC	CASSIVVGGRTGYTF
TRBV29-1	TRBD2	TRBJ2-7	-	TGCAGCGTGATACTAGCGGGAGGTGCGCTCTACGAGCAGTACTTC	CSVILAGGALYEQYF
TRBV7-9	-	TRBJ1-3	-	TGTGCCAGCACCGCAGGGACCGACGGAAACACCATATATTTT	CASTAGTDGNTIYF
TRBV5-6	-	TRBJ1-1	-	TGTGCCAGCAGCCGTCGGGGGGCGGCTTTCTTT	CASSRRGAAFF
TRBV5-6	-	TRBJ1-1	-	TGTGCCAGCAGCCTGGGGGCAAGTAACACTGAAGCTTTCTTT	CASSLGASNTEAFF
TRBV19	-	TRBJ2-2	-	TGTGCCAGTAGTGTGGGAGTGAACACCGGGGAGCTGTTTTTT	CASSVGVNTGELFF